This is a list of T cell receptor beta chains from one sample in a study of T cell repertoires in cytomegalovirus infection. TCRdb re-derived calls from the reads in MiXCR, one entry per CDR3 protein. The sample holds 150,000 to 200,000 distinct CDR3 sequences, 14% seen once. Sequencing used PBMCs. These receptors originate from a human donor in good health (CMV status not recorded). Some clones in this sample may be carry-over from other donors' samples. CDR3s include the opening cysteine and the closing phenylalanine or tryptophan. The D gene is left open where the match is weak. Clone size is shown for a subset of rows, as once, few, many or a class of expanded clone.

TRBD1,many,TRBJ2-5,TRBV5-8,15,CASSYGTGRGETQYF,TGTGCCAGCAGCTATGGGACAGGGAGAGGGGAGACCCAGTACTTC
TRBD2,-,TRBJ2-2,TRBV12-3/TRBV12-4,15,CASSPGLAGSGELFF,TGTGCCAGCAGTCCGGGACTAGCGGGGAGCGGGGAGCTGTTTTTT
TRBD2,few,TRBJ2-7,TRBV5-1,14,CASSWGTSGYEQYF,TGCGCCAGCAGCTGGGGGACTAGCGGCTACGAGCAGTACTTC
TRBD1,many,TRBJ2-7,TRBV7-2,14,CASSLTGAGDEQYF,TGTGCCAGCAGCTTAACAGGGGCAGGGGACGAGCAGTACTTC
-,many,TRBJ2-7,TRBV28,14,CASSLIDRPYEQYF,TGTGCCAGCAGTTTAATTGACAGACCCTACGAGCAGTACTTC
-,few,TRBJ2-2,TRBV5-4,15,CASSPDGGEGGELFF,TGTGCCAGCAGCCCCGACGGGGGCGAAGGCGGGGAGCTGTTTTTT
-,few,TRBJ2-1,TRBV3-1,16,CASSQQALGAVDEQFF,TGTGCCAGCAGCCAACAAGCTCTGGGGGCGGTGGATGAGCAGTTCTTC
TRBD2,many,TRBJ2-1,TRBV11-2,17,CASSLRALAGDHNEQFF,TGTGCCAGCAGCTTAAGAGCACTAGCGGGGGACCACAATGAGCAGTTCTTC
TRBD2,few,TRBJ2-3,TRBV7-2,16,CASSLGAGPRTDTQYF,TGTGCCAGCAGCTTAGGAGCGGGGCCGAGGACAGATACGCAGTATTTT
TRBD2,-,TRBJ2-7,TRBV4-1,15,CASSQVLAGDYEQYF,TGCGCCAGCAGCCAAGTTCTAGCGGGGGACTACGAGCAGTACTTC
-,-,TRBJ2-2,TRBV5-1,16,CASSLRPGENTGELFF,TGCGCCAGCAGCTTGAGGCCGGGAGAAAACACCGGGGAGCTGTTTTTT
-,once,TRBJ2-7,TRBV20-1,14,CSARDRRVTYEQYF,TGCAGTGCTAGAGATCGGCGGGTAACCTACGAGCAGTACTTC
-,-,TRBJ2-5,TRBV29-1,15,CSATPASGDQETQYF,TGCAGCGCAACCCCCGCATCGGGGGACCAAGAGACCCAGTACTTC
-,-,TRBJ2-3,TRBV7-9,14,CASSFPLNTDTQYF,TGTGCCAGCAGCTTCCCCCTAAACACAGATACGCAGTATTTT
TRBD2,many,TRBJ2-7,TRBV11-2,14,CASSFGGGSYEQYF,TGTGCCAGCAGCTTCGGCGGGGGCTCCTACGAGCAGTACTTC
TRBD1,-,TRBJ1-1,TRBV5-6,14,CASRSGTENTEAFF,TGTGCCAGCAGGTCCGGGACAGAGAACACTGAAGCTTTCTTT
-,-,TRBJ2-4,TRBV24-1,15,CATSDPTGTKNIQYF,TGTGCCACCAGTGATCCTACAGGGACAAAAAACATTCAGTACTTC
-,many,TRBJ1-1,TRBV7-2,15,CASSPSPGPYTEAFF,TGTGCCAGCAGCCCCAGTCCAGGACCTTACACTGAAGCTTTCTTT
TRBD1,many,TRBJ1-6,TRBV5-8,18,CASSPGQLPSSYNSPLHF,TGTGCCAGCAGCCCGGGACAGCTACCGAGCTCCTATAATTCACCCCTCCACTTT
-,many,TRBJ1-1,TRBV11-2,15,CASSLVRTENTEAFF,TGTGCCAGCAGCTTGGTTCGAACAGAGAACACTGAAGCTTTCTTT
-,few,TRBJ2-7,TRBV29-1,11,CSVAGPVEQYF,TGCAGCGTCGCCGGGCCGGTCGAGCAGTACTTC
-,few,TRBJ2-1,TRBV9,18,CASSVLASPINKYNEQFF,TGTGCCAGCAGCGTACTGGCTAGCCCAATCAATAAATACAATGAGCAGTTCTTC
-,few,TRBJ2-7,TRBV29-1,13,CSVEGTDPLAQYF,TGCAGCGTGGAGGGGACGGACCCCTTGGCGCAGTACTTC
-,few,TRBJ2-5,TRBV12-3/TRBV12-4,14,CASSLGAYQETQYF,TGTGCCAGCAGTTTGGGTGCTTACCAAGAGACCCAGTACTTC
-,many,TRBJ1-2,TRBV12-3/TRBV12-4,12,CASSFWGEGYTF,TGTGCCAGCAGTTTCTGGGGTGAGGGCTACACCTTC
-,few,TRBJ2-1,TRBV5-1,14,CASSPNPSNNEQFF,TGCGCCAGCAGCCCTAACCCCTCAAACAATGAGCAGTTCTTC
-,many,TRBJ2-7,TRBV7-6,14,CASSLFDYTYEQYF,TGTGCCAGCAGCTTGTTTGACTATACCTACGAGCAGTACTTC
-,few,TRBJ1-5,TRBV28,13,CASTGTPNQPQHF,TGTGCCAGCACCGGGACACCAAATCAGCCCCAGCATTTT
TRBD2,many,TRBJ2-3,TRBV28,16,CASSLGLAGSTDTQYF,TGTGCCAGCAGTTTAGGACTAGCGGGTAGCACAGATACGCAGTATTTT
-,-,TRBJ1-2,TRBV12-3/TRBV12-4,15,CASSDVVTRADGYTF,TGTGCCAGCAGCGACGTCGTTACTAGGGCGGATGGCTACACCTTC
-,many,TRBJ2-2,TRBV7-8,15,CASSSRTVNTGELFF,TGTGCCAGCAGCTCAAGGACTGTGAACACCGGGGAGCTGTTTTTT
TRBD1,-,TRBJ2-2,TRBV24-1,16,CATSDSGTGNTGELFF,TGTGCCACCAGTGACTCCGGGACAGGGAACACCGGGGAGCTGTTTTTT
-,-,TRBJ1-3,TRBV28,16,CASSLSSTGSGNTIYF,TGTGCCAGCAGTTTATCCTCGACAGGCTCTGGAAACACCATATATTTT
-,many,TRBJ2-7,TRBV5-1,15,CASSLKRSTDYEQYF,TGCGCCAGCAGCTTAAAGAGATCGACCGACTACGAGCAGTACTTC
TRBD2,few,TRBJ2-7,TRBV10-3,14,CAISRAGEGYEQYF,TGTGCCATCAGTAGGGCGGGAGAAGGGTACGAGCAGTACTTC
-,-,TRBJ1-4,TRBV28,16,CASTPGRKATNEKLFF,TGTGCCAGTACGCCGGGACGGAAAGCAACTAATGAAAAACTGTTTTTT
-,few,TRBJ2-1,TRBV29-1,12,CSAANTYNEQFF,TGCAGCGCAGCGAACACTTACAATGAGCAGTTCTTC
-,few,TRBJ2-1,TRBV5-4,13,CASSLNPYNEQFF,TGTGCCAGCAGCTTGAACCCTTACAATGAGCAGTTCTTC
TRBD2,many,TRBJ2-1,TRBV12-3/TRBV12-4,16,CASSLQRGSGGGEQFF,TGTGCCAGCAGTCTCCAAAGGGGTAGCGGGGGAGGTGAGCAGTTCTTC
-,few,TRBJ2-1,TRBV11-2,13,CASSLVLGNEQFF,TGTGCCAGCAGCTTAGTGTTGGGAAATGAGCAGTTCTTC
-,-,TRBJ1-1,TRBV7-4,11,CASQENTEAFF,TGTGCCTCACAGGAGAACACTGAAGCTTTCTTT